What follows describes a single T cell receptor (beta chain). Its binding antigen is unknown. No per-base quality is available; no much larger clone lies one base away. TCRbeta CDR3 regions were amplified from genomic DNA using the immunoSEQ Assay, a bias-controlled multiplex PCR. On the study's bioinformatics: The number of nucleated cells in each sample was estimated by amplification of reference gene primers within the assay. To quantify the absolute abundance of each unique TCRbeta CDR3 rearrangement, sequence reads were collapsed and filtered. For each sample, productive Simpson clonality was calculated by taking the square root of Simpson's diversity index across productive rearrangements. This is the immuneACCESS table as TCRdb keeps it, with only in-frame sequences that have V and J called. A part of the clones is gone; compared with another copy, unresolved V genes explain less than half, and the rest is unexplained. Clonal size and the V and J genes are those of that table, whereas D and trimming came from the DNA. The sample table shows roughly 160,000 clones, and 70% to 90% are seen once. The ten largest clones add up to 0.45% to 0.6% of the sample.

The CDR3 runs 13 residues from the cysteine to the phenylalanine. The retained sequence is limited to the CDR3, 39 bases, with the frame set at the first base. V loses 3 bases, J loses 3 bases, and the germline ends lie 8 bases apart. The germline V gene encodes CDR1 SQVTM and CDR2 ANQGSEA. One collaborating source in Seattle enrolled patients while the patients were actively infected and followed the patients over time throughout the course of disease. Whole blood was collected in K2EDTA tubes by collaborating institutions according to the institutions' own protocols. Collaborator samples were shipped for TCRbeta analysis as frozen whole blood, isolated PBMCs, or DNA extracted from either sample type. This entry comes from a study of blood T cell repertoires in COVID-19 (dated by TCRdb to 2020 to 2022). Turning to the overall study: Samples from collaborators originated in the United States, Italy and Spain and spanned both the acute and convalescent phases of COVID-19. Nearly every sample came with metadata listing a de-identified subject ID, COVID-19 status, age in years and sex. Where available, HLA class I and class II types were obtained from metadata supplied by the sample provider rather than from assay-based typing. The repertoires were made available in a free public database intended to serve as a resource for research on the immune response to SARS-CoV-2. The dataset comprised deeply sampled blood TCRbeta repertoires from subjects exposed to, actively infected with, or recovered from COVID-19. Samples came from the ongoing ImmuneRACE study (first 160 participants) plus 1,254 subjects from 6 global collaborators. The material from the prospective study consisted of cDNA or gDNA derived from T cells, B-cell-depleted T cells, or PBMCs. The investigation overall reported the following: The amount of clinical and demographic metadata varied by source and participant and was provided uncurated.

The clonotype originates from a man aged 55 to 70 with COVID-19, enrolled during active disease. This chain joins TRBV29-1 to TRBJ2-2; a confident D gene designation cannot be given. The material sequenced was peripheral blood. CDR3 region: CSVDATYTGELFF. The sequenced DNA is TGCAGCGTTGATGCAACTTACACCGGGGAGCTGTTTTTT.